The clone carrying this T cell receptor (beta chain) was seen a few times. What it binds is unknown. Additional DNA sequences in this sample encode the identical CDR3. Sequencing was performed with immunoSEQ multiplex PCR; in TCRdb, only in-frame clones are kept and a portion is missing. This sample carries some 2 million clones, approximately 95% of them seen once, and the ten largest clones take roughly 0.13%. This specimen belongs to a study of shared clonotypes between healthy human individuals. Study conclusions and caveats: Larger estimated richness was generally recorded for naive subsets relative to memory subsets.

There are 13 residues in the CDR3. J lost 5 bases, V lost 6 bases, and 4 bases had no gene match. Germline lookup yields CDR1 MNHEY and CDR2 SVGAGI. The origin of this receptor is a man younger than 30 in good health. The chain employs TRBV6-5 and TRBJ1-5, with 7 nucleotides matching TRBD1. The sample was naive CD4+ T cells sorted from blood. Subset of the sample: CD45RA+ positively selected. The CDR3 DNA sequence: TGTGCCAGCAGCAGACAGGGTGATCAGCCCCAGCATTTT. Translation gives CASSRQGDQPQHF.